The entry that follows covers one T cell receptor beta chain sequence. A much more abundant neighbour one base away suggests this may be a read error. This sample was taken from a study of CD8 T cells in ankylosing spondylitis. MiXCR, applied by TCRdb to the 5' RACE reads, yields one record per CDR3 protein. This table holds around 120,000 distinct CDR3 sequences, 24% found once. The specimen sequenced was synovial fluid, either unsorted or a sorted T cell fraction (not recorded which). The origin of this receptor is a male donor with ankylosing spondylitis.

DNA for the CDR3: TGCGCCAGCAGCTTGGTCCCGGAACCCCAAGAGACCCAGTACTTC. It yields the protein CASSLVPEPQETQYF. V usage is TRBV5-1 and J usage is TRBJ2-5; D is unclear. V lost 0 bases, J lost 1 base, and 10 bases lay in between. The CDR3 sequence is 15 residues long. CDR1 is SGHRS, CDR2 YFSETQ, per germline.